The present T cell receptor beta chain was sequenced within a study of T-cell memory formation after mild COVID-19. Study as a whole: There were largely donor-specific TCR clusters.

Broader study findings: Clones that shrank (day 15 to 85) were balanced CD4/CD8, whereas later expanders leaned CD4+. Some clones that responded were present in memory (sampled pre-infection), which suggests cross-reactive memory joined.

With respect to this clonotype: What it binds is unknown.

Trimming pared 5 bases from V and 0 bases from J, leaving 2 bases between. Germline assignment: CDR1 KGHDR and CDR2 SFDVKD. The CDR3 totals 12 residues. The 5'RACE method, run with constant-segment primers, produced TCR alpha and TCR beta cDNA libraries (carrying sample barcodes and UMIs). TCRdb redid the calling of the 5' RACE reads with MiXCR, one entry per CDR3 protein. The table includes approximately 150,000 distinct CDR3 sequences, roughly 21% detected once. The chain carries TRBV24-1 and TRBJ2-3; no reliable D call. The sample taken for sequencing was PBMCs or a T cell subset sorted from them (not recorded which). The receptor's source is an adult woman who had mild COVID-19 (a few samples of this study predate the infection). Cell type and time point are not known. CDR3 coding DNA: TGTGCCACCAGTGTGAGCACAGATACGCAGTATTTT. Its translation: CATSVSTDTQYF.